This TCR beta chain was obtained from a study of blood T cells in healthy people across ages (dated by TCRdb to 2015 to 2017). Broadly, across the study: In model experiments, roughly one uniquely barcoded TCR beta cDNA molecule per two T cells was captured by template switching. Donors of different ages were randomly distributed across sequencing lanes to avoid experimental bias. For two donors (one aged 18 to 29 and one aged 80 or older), the study analyzed two additional independent replicas of 1 million unique cDNA reads from the same blood draw. Age-related changes in TCR beta repertoire diversity were measured in the study by deep sequencing normalized with unique cDNA molecular identifiers. The donors were split into four age groups: young (average 16 years), middle-aged (about 40), aged (roughly 60) and long-lived (roughly 77). Findings and caveats that apply to the study as a whole: Because the CMV infection status of the donors was unknown, age-related changes in expanded clonotypes may potentially have been confounded. As age increased, observed TCR beta diversity per million T cells dropped in a roughly linear way, and a significant reduction was already evident by age 40. Bulk unsorted PBMC profiling prevented conclusive comparison of naive and antigen-experienced compartments. Compared with the aged group, the long-lived group had more naive CD4+ T cells, fewer expanded clones and increased TCR diversity, suggesting age selection. A strong correlation was found between observed TCR beta diversity and the percentage of naive T cells measured by flow cytometry. Estimates of total diversity from one million sequenced T cells were regarded as lower bounds and underestimates.

This clonotype was detected a few times. The specificity of this receptor is unknown. No qualities accompany the bases; no much larger clone lies one base away. The donors were roughly 40 Caucasian individuals from Russia, aged 6 to 90 years, who were systemically healthy. About 9.1 milliliters of peripheral blood were collected from each donor into EDTA-treated Vacutainer tubes. Ficoll-Paque density-gradient centrifugation was used to isolate PBMCs, with at least 6 million per sample. Trizol reagent was used to extract total RNA from the PBMCs, yielding at least 5.5 micrograms per sample. The percentages of naive CD45RAhigh/CD27high T cells were determined by flow cytometry on a PBMC aliquot from every donor. To prepare the library, 5' RACE was applied. The instrument was an Illumina HiSeq 2500. The second PCR ran for about 6 to 12 cycles and used a J-beta primer mix along with a sample-barcoded 5' primer. Each TCR beta cDNA molecule received a unique molecular identifier from a template-switch 5' adaptor carrying 12 random nucleotides. Each sample yielded at least 2.5 million CDR3-containing paired-end reads. First-strand cDNA was synthesized from all RNA with the Mint cDNA synthesis kit, primed by a TRBC-specific oligonucleotide. After uracil-DNA glycosylase treatment, a first 18-cycle PCR used universal primers M1SS and BC2_uni_R on all cDNA. The source study handled its data this way. For normalization, 1 million high-quality reads, each with a distinct molecular identifier, were randomly selected from each sample. Instead of being binned into consensus sequences, reads with shared molecular identifiers were discarded. MiTCR, with a Q25 quality threshold and the strictest error-elimination algorithm, was used for CDR3 identification, clonotype clustering and error correction. Lower-bound total TCR beta diversity was estimated with a nonparametric unseen species model using Euler transformation. The raw public data were reprocessed by TCRdb itself: fastp quality trimming at Q25, MiXCR clonotype calling, in-frame beta chains only. Merged by CDR3 protein, the rows form single entries marked with the most common genes and DNA. The V and J calls here are based on TCRdb, not the publication. The sample table shows some 1,500,000 distinct CDR3 sequences, and approximately 43% are seen once. Approximately 4% of the sample goes to the ten largest clones.

This TCR came from a woman in her late teens or twenties in good health. Sequenced material: blood.

The nucleotide sequence reads as follows: TGTGCCAGCAGCCAAGAGGTCGTACAGGGGATCTATGGCTACACCTTC. This gives the protein CASSQEVVQGIYGYTF. The receptor chain draws on TRBV4-2 and TRBJ1-2; 7 central nucleotides agree with TRBD1. Here V drops 0 bases and J drops 4 bases, and the junction holds 8 bases not matched to any gene. CDR1 LGHNA and CDR2 YNFKEQ were looked up in the germline V gene. Spanning cysteine to phenylalanine, the CDR3 consists of 16 amino acids. Left in the record is the CDR3 DNA by itself, 48 bases read in frame from the first base.